The subject of this entry is one T cell receptor beta chain. Its antigen is still unknown. V was clipped by 3 bases and J by 5 bases, with 18 bases between them. CDR3 size: 16 residues. CDR1 is SEHNR and CDR2 is FQNEAQ in the germline V gene (reference sequence). These data belong to a study of CD8 T cells in ankylosing spondylitis. Study-wide results and caveats: Reportedly, matched ankylosing spondylitis synovial fluid was significantly enriched for disease-linked clones. Within peripheral blood, clones linked to disease were CD8+ and relatively rare.

MiXCR was run by TCRdb on the 5' RACE reads, yielding one entry per CDR3 protein. Of 250,000 to 350,000 distinct CDR3 sequences in the sample, about 19% were seen once. What was sequenced was blood, either unsorted or a sorted T cell fraction (not recorded which). This receptor was taken from a male donor with ankylosing spondylitis or in good health (not recorded which). The chain carries TRBV7-9 and TRBJ2-3, with D hard to call. The CDR3 bases are TGTGCCAGCAGCTTCTTGCCTGGCCCCAGAGAAGATACGCAGTATTTT. This gives the protein CASSFLPGPREDTQYF.